This paragraph reports one TCR beta chain. This CDR3 has 15 amino acids. Trimming removed 7 bases from V and 3 bases from J, with 16 bases in between. Per the germline V gene, CDR1 is MNHEY and CDR2 is SVGAGI. These data are taken from a study of blood T cell repertoires in COVID-19. On the study more broadly: There were acute and convalescent COVID-19 samples, and they came from the United States, Italy and Spain. Nucleic acid was either cDNA or gDNA, and it came from T cells, B-cell-depleted T cells, or PBMCs.

In the authors' methods: It was from reference gene primer amplification that nucleated cell counts were estimated. Produced via immunoSEQ multiplex PCR; TCRdb's table is partial and in-frame only. V and J calls and clone size are copied from that table; D and trimming were computed from the DNA. The table lists 110,000 or so clones, 70% to 80% of them singletons, with roughly 2.6% in the top ten. The chain employs TRBV6-5 and TRBJ2-1, with D perhaps matching TRBD1 (6 bases). The sample taken for sequencing was peripheral blood. This TCR was recovered from a man aged 45-60 years with acute or convalescent COVID-19. The CDR3 here is CASKEPAGDYNEQFF. The CDR3 region has the DNA TGTGCCAGCAAGGAGCCTGCAGGGGACTACAATGAGCAGTTCTTC.